This TCR beta chain was recovered during a study of blood T cell repertoires in COVID-19. Background on the study: Nucleic acid was either cDNA or gDNA, and it came from T cells, B-cell-depleted T cells, or PBMCs.

Comment on this clone: The DNA is left out, because the CDR3 cannot be placed on it with certainty; the CDR3 is given as TCRdb lists it.

In the authors' workflow: Using reference gene primer amplification, nucleated cell counts were estimated. Clones were read by immunoSEQ multiplex PCR, and TCRdb kept only the in-frame ones, dropping some. Clone size and V and J calls were adopted from that table, with D and trimming inferred from the DNA. This table has 150,000 to 160,000 clones, roughly 82% appearing once. Germline CDR1 reads MNHEY; CDR2 reads SMNVEV (reference sequence). The CDR3 spans 14 residues, counting both ends. The clonotype originates from a woman aged 45-59 years with acute or convalescent COVID-19. The source material was peripheral blood. V is TRBV27 and J is TRBJ2-3; the table calls TRBD1, which could not be checked here. The CDR3 region is CASSSSDSPNTQYF.